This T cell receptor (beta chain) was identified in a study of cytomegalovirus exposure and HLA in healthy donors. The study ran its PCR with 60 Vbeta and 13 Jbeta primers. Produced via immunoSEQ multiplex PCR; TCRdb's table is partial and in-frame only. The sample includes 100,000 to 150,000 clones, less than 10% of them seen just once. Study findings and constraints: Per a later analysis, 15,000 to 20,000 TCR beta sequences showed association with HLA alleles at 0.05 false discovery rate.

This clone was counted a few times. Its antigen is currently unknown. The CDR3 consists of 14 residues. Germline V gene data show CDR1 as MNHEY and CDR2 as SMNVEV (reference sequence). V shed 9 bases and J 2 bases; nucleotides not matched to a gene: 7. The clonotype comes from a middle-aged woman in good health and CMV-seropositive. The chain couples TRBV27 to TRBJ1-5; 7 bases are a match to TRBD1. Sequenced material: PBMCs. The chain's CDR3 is CASAAGGGNQPQHF. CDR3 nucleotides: TGTGCCAGTGCGGCAGGGGGTGGCAATCAGCCCCAGCATTTT.